This entry lists 28 T cell receptor beta chains sequenced from one sample in a study of cytomegalovirus exposure and HLA in healthy donors. Researchers ran the PCR with 60 Vbeta and 13 Jbeta primers. Libraries were prepared by immunoSEQ multiplex PCR; TCRdb keeps only in-frame clonotypes and omits some of them. Here the sample spans some 130,000 clones, 76% being singletons. Sequencing input: PBMCs. These receptors all stem from a female donor in good health and CMV-seropositive.

V gene TRBV27 combines with J gene TRBJ1-1, with D perhaps matching TRBD1 (6 bases). V was pared by 1 base and J by 4 bases, with 16 bases between. Germline V gene sequence: CDR1 MNHEY, CDR2 SMNVEV (reference sequence). This CDR3 comprises 16 residues. The CDR3 here is CASSLYSGVQGTEAFF. The CDR3 DNA sequence: TGTGCCAGCAGTTTATATTCAGGGGTCCAGGGCACTGAAGCTTTCTTT.

A note on this clone: The same CDR3 also results from other DNA sequences found in this sample. The chain links TRBV5-6 to TRBJ1-6; perhaps TRBD1 as D (6 bases). CDR1 is SGHDT, CDR2 YYEEEE, per germline. V was pared by 0 bases and J by 5 bases, with 6 bases between. This CDR3 is 14 amino acids long. Here the CDR3 DNA reads TGTGCCAGCAGCTTGGGACAGGATAATTCACCCCTCCACTTT. Translated: CASSLGQDNSPLHF.

The chain links TRBV27 to TRBJ2-5; a weak D match, TRBD2 (5 bases). This CDR3 comprises 15 residues. The germline V and J ends were trimmed by 4 bases and 5 bases, with 17 bases remaining between them. The germline gives CDR1 MNHEY, CDR2 SMNVEV (reference sequence). Here the CDR3 DNA reads TGTGCCAGCAGTTCCCGACCCGGGGAGCGGGAGACCCAGTACTTC. Translating gives CASSSRPGERETQYF.

This clone was detected only once. The junction departs from the called germline gene at one end, perhaps through a read error. J is TRBJ2-5 and V is TRBV5-6; perhaps TRBD2 as D (7 bases). The CDR3 runs to 15 residues. Germline V gives CDR1 SGHDT, CDR2 YYEEEE. Here the CDR3 reads CASSLKAGGQETRYF. In nucleotides, the CDR3 is TGTGCCAGCAGCTTGAAGGCCGGGGGGCAGGAGACCCGGTACTTC.

The chain is built from TRBV5-1 and TRBJ1-2; D remains ambiguous. The V gene lost 1 base and the J gene lost 3 bases, with 13 bases spanning the gap. Germline V lookup: CDR1 SGHRS, CDR2 YFSETQ. The CDR3 has 15 residues. The CDR3 here is CASSLSAGVDYGYTF. The CDR3 nucleotides are TGCGCCAGCAGCTTGTCGGCAGGCGTAGACTATGGCTACACCTTC. The variable domain in full, with the rest retrieved from reference TRBV5-1 and TRBJ1-2, is KAGVTQTPRYLIKTRGQQVTLSCSPISGHRSVSWYQQTPGQGLQFLFEYFSETQRNKGNFPGRFSGRQFSNSRSEMNVSTLELGDSALYLCASSLSAGVDYGYTFGSGTRLTVV.

This chain uses TRBV29-1 with TRBJ2-2, with D maybe TRBD1 (6 bases). The CDR3 runs to 13 residues. V was shortened by 4 bases and J by 7 bases, with 13 bases between the two germline ends. Germline assignment: CDR1 SQVTM and CDR2 ANQGSEA. The CDR3 coding sequence is TGCAGCGTTGTGGGGGCCCGGGGCGGGGAGCTGTTTTTT. Its protein product is CSVVGARGGELFF.

The gene calls are TRBV5-6 and TRBJ2-7; 8 bases are a match to TRBD1. The CDR3 has 13 residues. Germline-derived CDR1 and CDR2 are SGHDT and YYEEEE. Germline trimming cut 4 bases from V and 3 bases from J; bases unmatched to any gene: 3. This chain's CDR3 is CASSPGQVYEQYF. The DNA of the CDR3 is TGTGCCAGCAGCCCGGGACAGGTCTACGAGCAGTACTTC.

The V call is TRBV18, the J call TRBJ1-4; 9 bases are a match to TRBD1. This CDR3 spans 16 amino acids. Germline V gives CDR1 KGHSH, CDR2 LQKENI. The ends lost 6 bases at V and 1 base at J; junction bases unmatched: 6. DNA for the CDR3: TGTGCCAGCTCCCCCGGACAGGGGCTAACTAATGAAAAACTGTTTTTT. Protein sequence: CASSPGQGLTNEKLFF.

The V call is TRBV19, the J call TRBJ2-1; TRBD2 matches 7 bases. Looked up from germline, CDR1 is LNHDA and CDR2 is SQIVND (reference sequence). J was trimmed by 1 base and V by 2 bases; bases with no gene match: 5. The CDR3 totals 16 residues. This chain's CDR3 is CASSIREGASYNEQFF. The CDR3, as DNA: TGTGCCAGTAGTATAAGGGAGGGAGCGTCCTACAATGAGCAGTTCTTC.

The chain couples TRBV18 to TRBJ1-5, with TRBD1 matching 8 bases. Germline V gene lookup returns CDR1 KGHSH and CDR2 LQKENI. Unmatched junction bases numbered 3, after V lost 2 bases and J lost 3 bases. The CDR3 has 15 amino acids. The CDR3: CASSPSDRVNQPQHF. In DNA form, the CDR3 reads TGTGCCAGCTCACCATCGGACAGGGTCAATCAGCCCCAGCATTTT.

The chain combines TRBV29-1 with TRBJ1-4; D might be TRBD1 (6 bases). Trimming shortened V by 6 bases and J by 0 bases, and 14 bases separated the two germline ends. Germline loops: CDR1 SQVTM, CDR2 ANQGSEA. This CDR3 is 15 amino acids long. The CDR3 sequence is CSVRYRAATNEKLFF. The DNA of the CDR3 is TGCAGCGTGAGATACAGGGCGGCAACTAATGAAAAACTGTTTTTT.

This clone was counted only a few times. This chain uses TRBV5-1 with TRBJ1-2; 7 bases align to TRBD1. J was trimmed by 1 base and V by 0 bases; bases with no gene match: 3. Germline loops: CDR1 SGHRS, CDR2 YFSETQ. The CDR3 has 15 residues. The chain's CDR3 is CASSLAGQLNYGYTF. The CDR3 coding sequence is TGCGCCAGCAGCTTGGCGGGACAGCTTAACTATGGCTACACCTTC. The variable domain in full, completed from reference TRBV5-1 and TRBJ1-2, reads KAGVTQTPRYLIKTRGQQVTLSCSPISGHRSVSWYQQTPGQGLQFLFEYFSETQRNKGNFPGRFSGRQFSNSRSEMNVSTLELGDSALYLCASSLAGQLNYGYTFGSGTRLTVV.

The J gene is TRBJ1-5, the V gene TRBV30; D gene uncertain. The germline V and J ends were trimmed by 2 bases and 5 bases, with 10 bases remaining between them. The CDR3 has 13 amino acids. Germline V lookup: CDR1 GTSNPN, CDR2 SVGIG (reference sequence). The CDR3 loop reads CAWSRGSDQPQHF. The DNA for the CDR3 is TGTGCCTGGAGTAGAGGGTCTGATCAGCCCCAGCATTTT.

This clone came up a few times. The genes are TRBV5-1 and TRBJ1-1; a possible D gene is TRBD1 (6 bases). V lost 7 bases and J lost 2, with 15 bases in between. CDR1 SGHRS and CDR2 YFSETQ come from the germline V gene. This CDR3 has 14 amino acids. CDR3 sequence reads: CASGPRGGNTEAFF. The CDR3 region has the DNA TGCGCCAGCGGTCCCAGGGGTGGTAACACTGAAGCTTTCTTT. The full variable domain, completed using reference TRBV5-1 and TRBJ1-1, is KAGVTQTPRYLIKTRGQQVTLSCSPISGHRSVSWYQQTPGQGLQFLFEYFSETQRNKGNFPGRFSGRQFSNSRSEMNVSTLELGDSALYLCASGPRGGNTEAFFGQGTRLTVV.

The V and J genes are TRBV18 and TRBJ2-2; 9 bases line up with TRBD1. Looked up from germline, CDR1 is KGHSH and CDR2 is LQKENI. V lost 4 bases, J lost 6 bases, and 3 bases stayed unmatched. This CDR3 has 14 residues. CDR3 DNA: TGTGCCAGCTCACAACAGGGGGCCTCCGGGGAGCTGTTTTTT. Amino acid sequence: CASSQQGASGELFF.

The chain employs TRBV4-1 and TRBJ1-6; a possible D gene is TRBD1 (5 bases). The CDR3 contains 16 residues. Trimming pared 3 bases from V and 4 bases from J, leaving 13 bases between. The germline CDR1 and CDR2 sequences are MGHRA and YSYEKL. The CDR3 DNA is TGCGCCAGCAGCCATACAGGAAAGGGTTATAATTCACCCCTCCACTTT. Protein sequence: CASSHTGKGYNSPLHF.

The chain combines TRBV6-1 with TRBJ2-1, with 8 positions matching TRBD1. J was trimmed by 4 bases and V by 3 bases; bases with no gene match: 2. CDR3 size: 14 residues. Per germline, CDR1 MNHNS and CDR2 SASEGT. The CDR3: CASSDRTGYNEQFF. CDR3 nucleotides: TGTGCCAGCAGTGACCGGACAGGGTACAATGAGCAGTTCTTC.

The V gene is TRBV5-1, the J gene TRBJ2-6; the D gene is possibly TRBD1 (5 bases). Trimming took off 0 bases at V and 4 bases at J, with 14 bases between the two ends. The CDR3 length is 17 residues. Germline values: CDR1 SGHRS, CDR2 YFSETQ. CDR3 sequence reads: CASSLAPQGSGANVLTF. CDR3 in DNA: TGCGCCAGCAGCTTGGCCCCCCAGGGTTCAGGGGCCAACGTCCTGACTTTC.

The genes are TRBV19 and TRBJ2-5; TRBD2 agrees at 12 bases. V shed 3 bases and J 0 bases; nucleotides not matched to a gene: 5. Germline CDR1 LNHDA, CDR2 SQIVND (reference sequence). This CDR3 has 17 residues. CDR3 sequence (DNA): TGTGCCAGTAGTATTATCCTAGCGGGGGGGAACCAAGAGACCCAGTACTTC. Encoded protein: CASSIILAGGNQETQYF.

The table lists this clone with a few counts. V and J are TRBV15 and TRBJ2-7; a weak D match, TRBD1 (6 bases). The length of the CDR3 is 16 residues. Germline values: CDR1 LNHNV, CDR2 YYDKDF (reference sequence). With 5 bases removed from V and 2 bases from J, the gap between germline ends came to 19 bases. The CDR3, as DNA: TGTGCCACCAGCGGCGCCCGGGACAACCCTCCCTACGAGCAGTACTTC. It encodes CATSGARDNPPYEQYF.

CDR3 amino acids: CASSRGGAPTGELFF. CDR3 bases: TGTGCCAGCAGCCGTGGGGGGGCCCCCACCGGGGAGCTGTTTTTT. V gene TRBV28 combines with J gene TRBJ2-2, with TRBD2 as a possible D gene (7 bases). Trimming took off 6 bases at V and 4 bases at J, with 15 bases between the two ends. Looked up from germline, CDR1 is MDHEN and CDR2 is SYDVKM. The CDR3 is made up of 15 amino acids.

The J gene is TRBJ2-1, the V gene TRBV30; 7 bases fit TRBD1. The V gene end was trimmed by 0 bases and the J gene end by 4 bases; junction bases not matched to a gene: 3. The germline V gene encodes CDR1 GTSNPN and CDR2 SVGIG (reference sequence). The length of the CDR3 is 14 residues. The CDR3 is CAWSVGTAYNEQFF. The CDR3 nucleotides are TGTGCCTGGAGTGTAGGGACAGCATACAATGAGCAGTTCTTC.

The gene calls are TRBV19 and TRBJ2-7, with 7 bases aligning to TRBD1. With V trimmed by 5 bases and J by 3 bases, 7 bases remained unmatched. Germline V CDR1 and CDR2: LNHDA, SQIVND (reference sequence). The CDR3 runs 14 residues. The CDR3: CASSPQGEVYEQYF. In DNA form, the CDR3 reads TGTGCCAGTAGTCCGCAGGGGGAAGTCTACGAGCAGTACTTC.

The chain employs TRBV19 and TRBJ2-7; 7 nucleotides agree with TRBD1. This CDR3 has 13 residues. Per germline, CDR1 LNHDA and CDR2 SQIVND (reference sequence). With 4 bases clipped from V and 5 bases from J, the junction kept 5 bases outside the gene matches. The CDR3 region is CASSTTGYHEQYF. In DNA form, the CDR3 reads TGTGCCAGTAGTACGACAGGGTACCACGAGCAGTACTTC.

The table lists this clone with a count of one. CDR3 region: CASSGIGVDEQFF. The CDR3 DNA reads as TGTGCCAGCAGTGGGATCGGGGTGGATGAGCAGTTCTTC. The rearrangement links TRBV6-1 to TRBJ2-1; D may be TRBD2 (5 bases). Germline CDR1 and CDR2: MNHNS and SASEGT. The length of the CDR3 is 13 residues. Trimming stripped 4 bases from V and 8 bases from J, with 12 bases between.

V usage is TRBV7-6 and J usage is TRBJ2-2; D ambiguous. V gave up 0 bases and J gave up 6 bases, with 5 bases separating them. CDR3 length: 13 amino acids. Germline CDR1 and CDR2: SGHVS and FNYEAQ. The CDR3 coding sequence is TGTGCCAGCAGCTTAGCCCTCGCCGGGGAGCTGTTTTTT. Translating it yields CASSLALAGELFF.

This clone was observed a few times. The chain joins TRBV15 to TRBJ1-2; 7 positions match TRBD1. Germline values: CDR1 LNHNV, CDR2 YYDKDF (reference sequence). V trimming: 0 bases; J trimming: 8 bases; junction bases outside the gene matches: 12. There are 16 residues in the CDR3. The CDR3 here is CATSREAGGSLGGYTF. CDR3 in DNA: TGTGCCACCAGCAGAGAGGCAGGGGGTTCACTAGGAGGCTACACCTTC.

This clone appeared a few times. This sequence joins TRBV7-9 and TRBJ2-7, with D possibly TRBD2 on 6 matching bases. The CDR3 has 13 amino acids. Trimming left V 7 bases short and J 2 bases short, with 12 bases between. From germline, CDR1 is SEHNR and CDR2 FQNEAQ (reference sequence). In DNA form, the CDR3 reads TGTGCCAGCACTGGGGGGTTCACCTACGAGCAGTACTTC. Amino acids: CASTGGFTYEQYF.